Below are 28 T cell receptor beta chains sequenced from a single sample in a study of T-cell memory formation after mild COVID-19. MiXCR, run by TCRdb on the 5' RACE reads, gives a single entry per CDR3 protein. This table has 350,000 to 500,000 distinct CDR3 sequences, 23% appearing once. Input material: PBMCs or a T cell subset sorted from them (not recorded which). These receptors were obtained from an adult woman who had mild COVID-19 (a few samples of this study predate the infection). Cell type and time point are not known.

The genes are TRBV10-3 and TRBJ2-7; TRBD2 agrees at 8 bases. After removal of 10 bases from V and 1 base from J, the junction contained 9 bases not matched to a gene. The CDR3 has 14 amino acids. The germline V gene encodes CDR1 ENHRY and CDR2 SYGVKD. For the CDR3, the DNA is TGTGCCACCGTGTCGGGACTAGAGTCCTACGAGCAGTACTTC. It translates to CATVSGLESYEQYF.

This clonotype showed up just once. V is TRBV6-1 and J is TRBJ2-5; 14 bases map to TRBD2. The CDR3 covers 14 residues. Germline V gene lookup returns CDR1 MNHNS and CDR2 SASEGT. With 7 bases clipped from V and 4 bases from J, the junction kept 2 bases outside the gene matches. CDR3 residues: CASTGLAGGETQYF. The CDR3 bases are TGTGCCAGCACCGGACTAGCGGGGGGAGAGACCCAGTACTTC.

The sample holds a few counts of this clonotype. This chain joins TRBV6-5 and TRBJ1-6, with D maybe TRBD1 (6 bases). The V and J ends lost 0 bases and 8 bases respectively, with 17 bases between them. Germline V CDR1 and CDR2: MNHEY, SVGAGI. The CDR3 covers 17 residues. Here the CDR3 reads CASSYSAGTLHYSPLHF. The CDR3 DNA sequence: TGTGCCAGCAGTTACTCGGCCGGGACACTTCATTATTCACCCCTCCACTTT.

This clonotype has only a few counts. The CDR3 sequence: CSARRGEANEKLFF. CDR3 coding DNA: TGCAGTGCTAGAAGGGGAGAGGCTAATGAAAAACTGTTTTTT. The J gene is TRBJ1-4, the V gene TRBV20-1; perhaps TRBD1 as D (5 bases). CDR1 is DFQATT, CDR2 SNEGSKA, per germline (reference sequence). Trimming took 2 bases from V and 3 from J, leaving 10 bases between them. The CDR3 has 14 residues.

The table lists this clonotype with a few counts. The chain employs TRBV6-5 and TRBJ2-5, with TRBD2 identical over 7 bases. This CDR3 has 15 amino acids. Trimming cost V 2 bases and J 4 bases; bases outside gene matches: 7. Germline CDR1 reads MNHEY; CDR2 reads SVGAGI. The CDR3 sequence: CASSYAVGLGETQYF. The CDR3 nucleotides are TGTGCCAGCAGTTACGCCGTAGGACTAGGAGAGACCCAGTACTTC.

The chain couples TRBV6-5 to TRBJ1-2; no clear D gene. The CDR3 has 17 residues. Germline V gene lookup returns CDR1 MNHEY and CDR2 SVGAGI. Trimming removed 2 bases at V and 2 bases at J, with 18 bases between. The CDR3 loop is CASSYLRGRNLNYGYTF. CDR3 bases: TGTGCCAGCAGTTACCTCCGCGGCAGGAATCTCAACTATGGCTACACCTTC.

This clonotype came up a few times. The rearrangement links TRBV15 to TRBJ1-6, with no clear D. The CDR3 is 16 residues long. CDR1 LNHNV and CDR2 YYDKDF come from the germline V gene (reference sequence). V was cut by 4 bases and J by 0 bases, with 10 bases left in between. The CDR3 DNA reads TGTGCCACCAGCAAGGCGGGGAGCTCCTATAATTCACCCCTCCACTTT. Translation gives CATSKAGSSYNSPLHF.

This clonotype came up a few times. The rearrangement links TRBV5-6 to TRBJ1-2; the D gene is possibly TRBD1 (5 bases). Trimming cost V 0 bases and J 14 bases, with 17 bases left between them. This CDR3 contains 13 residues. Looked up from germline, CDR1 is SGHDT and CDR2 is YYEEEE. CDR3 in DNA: TGTGCCAGCAGCTTGGGGGGCCCCCAGGCTCGTACCTTC. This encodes CASSLGGPQARTF.

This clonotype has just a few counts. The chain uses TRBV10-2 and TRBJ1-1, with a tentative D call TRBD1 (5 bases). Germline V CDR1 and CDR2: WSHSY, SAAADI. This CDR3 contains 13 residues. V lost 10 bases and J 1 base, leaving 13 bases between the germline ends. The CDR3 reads CATQEGPNTEAFF. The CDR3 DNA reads TGCGCCACCCAGGAGGGACCGAACACTGAAGCTTTCTTT.

DNA for the CDR3: TGTGCCAGCAGCTTAGCCTCCAGCCAAGAGACCCAGTACTTC. Translating it yields CASSLASSQETQYF. V and J are TRBV7-2 and TRBJ2-5; no reliable D call. V lost 0 bases to trimming and J lost 1 base, with 6 bases between them. The CDR3 sequence is 14 residues long. Germline values: CDR1 SGHTA, CDR2 FQGNSA.

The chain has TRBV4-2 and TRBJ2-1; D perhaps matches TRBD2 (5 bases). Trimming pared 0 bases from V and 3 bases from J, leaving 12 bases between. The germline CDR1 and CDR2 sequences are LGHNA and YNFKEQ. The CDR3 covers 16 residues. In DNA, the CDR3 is TGTGCCAGCAGCCAAGATCGGGGAAGCGTCTACAATGAGCAGTTCTTC. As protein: CASSQDRGSVYNEQFF.

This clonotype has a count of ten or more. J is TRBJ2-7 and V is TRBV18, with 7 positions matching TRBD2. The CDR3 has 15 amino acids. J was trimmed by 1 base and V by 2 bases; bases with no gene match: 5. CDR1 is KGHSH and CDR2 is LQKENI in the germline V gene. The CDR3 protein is CASSPGRGFSYEQYF. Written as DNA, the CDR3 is TGTGCCAGCTCACCAGGGAGGGGCTTTTCCTACGAGCAGTACTTC.

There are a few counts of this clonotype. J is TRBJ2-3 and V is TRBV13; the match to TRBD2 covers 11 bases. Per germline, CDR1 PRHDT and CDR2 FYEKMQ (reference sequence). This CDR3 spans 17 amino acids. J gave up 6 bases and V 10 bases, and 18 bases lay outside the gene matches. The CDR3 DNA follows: TGTGCCACGATTTTGGTCCCGGGACTAGCGGTTCGGGATACGCAGTATTTT. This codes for CATILVPGLAVRDTQYF.

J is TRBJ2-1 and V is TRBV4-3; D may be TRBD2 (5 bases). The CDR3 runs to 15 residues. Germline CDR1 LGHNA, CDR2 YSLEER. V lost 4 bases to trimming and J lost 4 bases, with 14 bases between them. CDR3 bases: TGCGCCAGCAGCCCCCAACTAGGTTCTTACAATGAGCAGTTCTTC. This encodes CASSPQLGSYNEQFF.

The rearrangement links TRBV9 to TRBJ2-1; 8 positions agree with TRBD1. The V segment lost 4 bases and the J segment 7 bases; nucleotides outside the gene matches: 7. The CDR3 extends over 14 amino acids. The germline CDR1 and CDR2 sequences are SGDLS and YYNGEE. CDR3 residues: CASSPSWTGNEQFF. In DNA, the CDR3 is TGTGCCAGCAGCCCAAGCTGGACAGGGAATGAGCAGTTCTTC.

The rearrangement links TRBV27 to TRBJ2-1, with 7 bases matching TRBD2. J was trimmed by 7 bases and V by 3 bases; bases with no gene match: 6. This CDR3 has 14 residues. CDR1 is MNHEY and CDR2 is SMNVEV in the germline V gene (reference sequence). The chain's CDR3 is CASSFSGTINEQFF. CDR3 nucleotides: TGTGCCAGCAGTTTTAGTGGGACTATAAATGAGCAGTTCTTC.

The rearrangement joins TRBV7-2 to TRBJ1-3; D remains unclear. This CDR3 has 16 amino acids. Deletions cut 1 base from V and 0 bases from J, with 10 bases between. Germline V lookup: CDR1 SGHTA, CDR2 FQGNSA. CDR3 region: CASSLGRRNSGNTIYF. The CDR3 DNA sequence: TGTGCCAGCAGCTTAGGGAGACGGAACTCTGGAAACACCATATATTTT.

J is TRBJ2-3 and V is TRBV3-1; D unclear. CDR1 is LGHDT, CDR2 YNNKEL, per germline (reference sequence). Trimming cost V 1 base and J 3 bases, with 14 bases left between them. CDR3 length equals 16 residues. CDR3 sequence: CASSQASGLGTDTQYF. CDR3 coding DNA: TGTGCCAGCAGCCAAGCCTCCGGCCTGGGAACAGATACGCAGTATTTT.

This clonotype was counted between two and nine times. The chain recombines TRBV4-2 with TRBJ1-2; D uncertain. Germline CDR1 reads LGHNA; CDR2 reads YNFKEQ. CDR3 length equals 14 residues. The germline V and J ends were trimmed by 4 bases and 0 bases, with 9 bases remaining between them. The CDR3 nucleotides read TGTGCCAGCAGCCCCTACGAAGCTAACTATGGCTACACCTTC. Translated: CASSPYEANYGYTF.

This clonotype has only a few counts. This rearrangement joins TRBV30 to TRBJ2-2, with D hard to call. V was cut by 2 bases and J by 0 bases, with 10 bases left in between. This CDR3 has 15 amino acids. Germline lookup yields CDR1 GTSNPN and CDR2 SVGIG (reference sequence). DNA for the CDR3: TGTGCCTGGAGTCGGCTAGACCCGAACACCGGGGAGCTGTTTTTT. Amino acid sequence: CAWSRLDPNTGELFF.

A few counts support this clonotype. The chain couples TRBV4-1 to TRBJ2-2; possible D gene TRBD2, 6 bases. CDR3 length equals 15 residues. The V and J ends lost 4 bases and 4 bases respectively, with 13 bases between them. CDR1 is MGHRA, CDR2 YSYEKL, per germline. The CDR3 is CASSRSVSGTGELFF. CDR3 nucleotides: TGCGCCAGCAGCCGTTCGGTTAGCGGCACCGGGGAGCTGTTTTTT.

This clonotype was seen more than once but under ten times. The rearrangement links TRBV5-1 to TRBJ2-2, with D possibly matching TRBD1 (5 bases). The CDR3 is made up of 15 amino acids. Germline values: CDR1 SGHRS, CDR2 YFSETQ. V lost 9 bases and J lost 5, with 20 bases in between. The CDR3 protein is CATSPPGRWTGELFF. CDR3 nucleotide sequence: TGCGCCACCTCTCCCCCAGGGCGGTGGACCGGGGAGCTGTTTTTT.

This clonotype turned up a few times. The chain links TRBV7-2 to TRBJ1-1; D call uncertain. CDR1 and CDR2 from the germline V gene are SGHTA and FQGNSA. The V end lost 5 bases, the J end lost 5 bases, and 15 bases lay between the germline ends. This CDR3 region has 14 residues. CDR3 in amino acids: CASSPARLGTEAFF. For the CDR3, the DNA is TGTGCCAGCAGCCCTGCCCGACTGGGAACTGAAGCTTTCTTT. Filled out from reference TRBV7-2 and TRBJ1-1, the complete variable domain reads GAGVSQSPSNKVTEKGKDVELRCDPISGHTALYWYRQSLGQGLEFLIYFQGNSAPDKSGLPSDRFSAERTGGSVSTLTIQRTQQEDSAVYLCASSPARLGTEAFFGQGTRLTVV.

The CDR3 nucleotides read TGTGCCAGCAGCTTAGTCTTTGGGGGGGACTCTGGAAACACCATATATTTT. It codes for CASSLVFGGDSGNTIYF. The chain is built from TRBV7-2 and TRBJ1-3; possible D gene TRBD1, 5 bases. The CDR3 has 17 amino acids. Trimming removed 1 base at V and 0 bases at J, with 13 bases between. Germline V gives CDR1 SGHTA, CDR2 FQGNSA.

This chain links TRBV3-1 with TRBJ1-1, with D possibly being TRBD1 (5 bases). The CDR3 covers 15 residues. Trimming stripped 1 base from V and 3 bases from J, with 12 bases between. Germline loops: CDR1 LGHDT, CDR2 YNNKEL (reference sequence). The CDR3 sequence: CASSQGQGGYTEAFF. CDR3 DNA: TGTGCCAGCAGCCAAGGGCAGGGAGGGTACACTGAAGCTTTCTTT.

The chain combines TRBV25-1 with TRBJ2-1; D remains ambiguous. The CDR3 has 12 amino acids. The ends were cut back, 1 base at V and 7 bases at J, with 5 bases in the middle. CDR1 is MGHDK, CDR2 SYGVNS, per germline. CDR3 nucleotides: TGTGCCAGCAGTGAATTGTCGAATGAGCAGTTCTTC. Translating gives CASSELSNEQFF. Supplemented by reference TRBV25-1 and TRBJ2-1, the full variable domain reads EADIYQTPRYLVIGTGKKITLECSQTMGHDKMYWYQQDPGMELHLIHYSYGVNSTEKGDLSSESTVSRIRTEHFPLTLESARPSHTSQYLCASSELSNEQFFGPGTRLTVL.

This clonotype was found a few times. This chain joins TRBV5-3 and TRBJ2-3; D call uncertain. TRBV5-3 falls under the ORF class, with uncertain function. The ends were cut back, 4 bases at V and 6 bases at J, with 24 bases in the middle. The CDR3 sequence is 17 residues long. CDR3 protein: CARSRYDQVRVTDTQYF. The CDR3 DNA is TGTGCCAGAAGCCGCTACGACCAGGTACGGGTCACTGATACGCAGTATTTT.

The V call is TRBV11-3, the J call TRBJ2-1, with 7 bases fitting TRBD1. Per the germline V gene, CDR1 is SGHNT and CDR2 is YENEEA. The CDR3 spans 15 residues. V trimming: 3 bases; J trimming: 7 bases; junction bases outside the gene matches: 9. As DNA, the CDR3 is TGTGCCAGCAGCTTCGGAGAGACAGGGCCGAATGAGCAGTTCTTC. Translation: CASSFGETGPNEQFF.